This entry lists 17 T cell receptor beta chains sequenced from one sample in a study of PD-1 blockade in classical Hodgkin lymphoma. Time point reported: cycle 4 day 1 (C4D1), after more than five weeks of nivolumab. Every patient was affected by relapse after autologous stem cell transplantation, while exposure to brentuximab vedotin was not uniform. Profiled with immunoSEQ multiplex PCR; TCRdb holds only in-frame clones, not every one. The profile shows roughly 100,000 clones, roughly nine tenths of them singletons. Sequencing used peripheral blood mononuclear cells (PBMCs), obtained before the fourth cycle of nivolumab. The origin of the receptors is a human donor with classical Hodgkin lymphoma.

This CDR3 reads CASSTLTNAQEQFF. CDR3 DNA: TGTGCCAGCAGCACCCTGACTAACGCGCAGGAGCAGTTCTTC. This chain uses TRBV7-7 with TRBJ2-1; weak D call: TRBD2 (5 bases). The CDR3 spans 14 residues. V dropped 5 bases and J dropped 10 bases, with 18 bases sitting between them. Germline CDR1 SSHAT, CDR2 FNYEAQ (reference sequence).

The chain has TRBV2 and TRBJ1-1; D is uncertain. The V gene's germline CDR1 is SNHLY and CDR2 FYNNEI. Trimming left V 8 bases short and J 1 base short, with 8 bases between. The CDR3 runs 12 residues. CDR3 protein: CASLWGNTEAFF. The DNA of the CDR3 is TGTGCCAGCCTGTGGGGGAACACTGAAGCTTTCTTT.

The CDR3 is CASSLTRGQGEETQYF. The CDR3 DNA is TGCGCCAGCAGTCTCACTAGGGGACAGGGAGAGGAGACCCAGTACTTC. The rearrangement uses TRBV4-1 and TRBJ2-5, with 9 nucleotides matching TRBD1. CDR3 length: 16 residues. The V gene end was trimmed by 6 bases and the J gene end by 5 bases; junction bases not matched to a gene: 13. Germline V lookup: CDR1 MGHRA, CDR2 YSYEKL.

This chain connects TRBV5-1 to TRBJ1-5; 8 bases align to TRBD1. Trimming removed 4 bases from V and 0 bases from J; junction bases left unmatched: 12. CDR1 is SGHRS and CDR2 is YFSETQ in the germline V gene. CDR3 length: 18 residues. The CDR3 reads CASSGLGGQVYSNQPQHF. The CDR3 DNA sequence: TGCGCCAGCAGCGGATTGGGGGGACAGGTTTATAGCAATCAGCCCCAGCATTTT.

V is TRBV5-4 and J is TRBJ2-7; D possibly matches TRBD1 or TRBD2 (5 bases each). V was pared by 0 bases and J by 3 bases, with 13 bases between. The V gene's germline CDR1 is SGHNT and CDR2 YYREEE (reference sequence). CDR3 size: 15 residues. This CDR3 reads CASSLAGTDYYEQYF. The CDR3 DNA follows: TGTGCCAGCAGCTTGGCGGGGACGGATTACTACGAGCAGTACTTC.

The rearrangement joins TRBV5-4 to TRBJ2-1; D may be TRBD2 (5 bases). The CDR3 sequence is 13 residues long. Germline CDR1 is SGHNT and CDR2 is YYREEE (reference sequence). V lost 0 bases and J lost 6, with 7 bases in between. In DNA, the CDR3 is TGTGCCAGCAGCTTGGTACGGGGCAATGAGCAGTTCTTC. Its translation is CASSLVRGNEQFF.

This clone was recorded only once. The rearrangement links TRBV5-5 to TRBJ1-3; D not resolved. In germline, CDR1 is SGHKS, CDR2 YYEKEE (reference sequence). V was cut by 7 bases and J by 3 bases, with 11 bases left in between. This CDR3 has 13 residues. The CDR3: CASSQPDGNTIYF. As DNA, the CDR3 is TGTGCCAGCTCCCAGCCGGATGGAAACACCATATATTTT.

The rearrangement joins TRBV27 to TRBJ2-2; D perhaps matches TRBD2 (5 bases). V lost 8 bases and J 3 bases, leaving 13 bases between the germline ends. Germline V gene sequence: CDR1 MNHEY, CDR2 SMNVEV (reference sequence). The CDR3 consists of 14 residues. CDR3 residues: CASSVGVYTGELFF. CDR3 DNA sequence: TGTGCCAGCTCGGTCGGGGTCTACACCGGGGAGCTGTTTTTT.

The chain has TRBV15 and TRBJ2-5; TRBD2 might be the D (6 bases). The CDR3 sequence is 18 residues long. Trimming cost V 1 base and J 0 bases, with 18 bases left between them. Germline V gene data show CDR1 as LNHNV and CDR2 as YYDKDF (reference sequence). CDR3 sequence: CATSRGRDLTLYQETQYF. CDR3 nucleotide sequence: TGTGCCACCAGCAGAGGGAGGGACCTTACCTTGTACCAAGAGACCCAGTACTTC.

This sequence joins TRBV21-1 and TRBJ1-4. TRBV21-1 is an annotated pseudogene. CDR3 length equals 18 residues. CDR3 sequence: CASSKEAARTATNEKLFF. As DNA, the CDR3 is TGTGCCAGCAGCAAAGAGGCGGCCCGGACGGCAACTAATGAAAAACTGTTTTTT.

The J gene is TRBJ2-2, the V gene TRBV23-1; D might be TRBD2 (6 bases). TRBV23-1 is known as an ORF, though its function is uncertain. CDR3 length equals 17 residues. Trimming shortened V by 0 bases and J by 0 bases, and 11 bases separated the two germline ends. The CDR3 loop is CASSQSHGGSNTGELFF. In nucleotides, the CDR3 is TGCGCCAGCAGTCAATCGCATGGGGGGTCGAACACCGGGGAGCTGTTTTTT.

V usage is TRBV6-5 and J usage is TRBJ2-5, with D unclear. Trimming removed 3 bases from V and 7 bases from J, with 9 bases in between. CDR1 is MNHEY, CDR2 SVGAGI, per germline. CDR3 length equals 12 residues. The CDR3 spells CASSYNAGTQYF. The CDR3 DNA is TGTGCCAGCAGTTATAACGCCGGGACCCAGTACTTC.

The V call is TRBV27, the J call TRBJ1-2, with 11 bases lining up with TRBD1. The V and J ends lost 5 bases and 0 bases, in that order; junction bases with no gene match: 11. CDR3 length equals 18 residues. In germline, CDR1 is MNHEY, CDR2 SMNVEV (reference sequence). The CDR3 bases are TGTGCCAGCAGTCTACTTGGGACAGGGGGAGGAACTAACTATGGCTACACCTTC. This sequence encodes CASSLLGTGGGTNYGYTF.

The chain recombines TRBV7-2 with TRBJ2-2; TRBD2 matches at 14 bases. From germline, CDR1 is SGHTA and CDR2 FQGNSA. J gave up 7 bases and V 5 bases, and 15 bases lay outside the gene matches. The CDR3 sequence is 19 residues long. The CDR3 DNA reads as TGTGCCAGCAGCCCGGGACTAGCGGGAGATACGGTGTCTATCGGGGAGCTGTTTTTT. This codes for CASSPGLAGDTVSIGELFF.

The V call is TRBV14, the J call TRBJ2-2; maybe TRBD2 (6 bases). V gave up 6 bases and J gave up 4 bases, with 15 bases separating them. The V gene's germline CDR1 is SGHDN and CDR2 FVKESK. The CDR3 runs 15 residues. CDR3 residues: CASRQAGTFTGELFF. CDR3 in DNA: TGTGCCAGCAGACAGGCTGGGACTTTCACCGGGGAGCTGTTTTTT.

This clone was observed a handful of times. This chain connects TRBV19 to TRBJ2-7; D is perhaps TRBD1 or TRBD2 (5 bases each). Trimming shortened V by 8 bases and J by 3 bases, and 14 bases separated the two germline ends. CDR3 length equals 13 residues. Germline V gene data show CDR1 as LNHDA and CDR2 as SQIVND (reference sequence). CDR3 region: CASRRRDGYEQYF. Here the CDR3 DNA reads TGTGCCAGTCGACGTAGGGACGGCTACGAGCAGTACTTC. Based on the CDR3 plus reference TRBV19 and TRBJ2-7, the full variable domain is DGGITQSPKYLFRKEGQNVTLSCEQNLNHDAMYWYRQDPGQGLRLIYYSQIVNDFQKGDIAEGYSVSREKKESFPLTVTSAQKNPTAFYLCASRRRDGYEQYFGPGTRLTVT.

V usage is TRBV6-5 and J usage is TRBJ1-1, with D unclear. This CDR3 has 13 amino acids. From germline, CDR1 is MNHEY and CDR2 SVGAGI. Trimming cost V 1 base and J 1 base, with 4 bases left between them. The CDR3 sequence is CASSYFQNTEAFF. CDR3 nucleotides: TGTGCCAGCAGTTACTTCCAGAACACTGAAGCTTTCTTT.